This T cell receptor beta chain is from a study of cytomegalovirus exposure and HLA in healthy donors. General study results and limits: Rare TCR sequences dominated, though some public TCRs recurred in many donors. It was reported that the classifier diagnosed cytomegalovirus status with high specificity and sensitivity in both the original and validation cohorts. Reportedly, fewer N-insertions than the approximately 650-donor mean appeared in an Asian-associated ancestry cluster in a later analysis. HLA alleles were associated with 17,000 or so TCR beta sequences in a later analysis at 0.05 false discovery rate.

The CDR3 covers 16 residues. Germline assignment: CDR1 MNHEY and CDR2 SVGAGI. Trimming took 2 bases from V and 2 from J; bases not matched to a gene: 8. With 60 Vbeta and 13 Jbeta primers, the PCR was carried out. The protocol was immunoSEQ multiplex PCR, while the TCRdb copy is restricted to in-frame clones and leaves out a portion. The sample has 75,000 to 100,000 clones; just under 80% are singletons. This clone has just one count. Its target is unknown. The specimen sequenced was PBMCs. The gene calls are TRBV6-5 and TRBJ2-7; 8 bases are a match to TRBD1. The sequence came from a man in his thirties or forties in good health and CMV-seronegative. The CDR3 sequence: CASSYLSGQVAYEQYF. Written as DNA, the CDR3 is TGTGCCAGCAGTTACCTATCGGGACAGGTAGCCTACGAGCAGTACTTC.